These 25 T cell receptor beta chains share one sample of origin, sequenced in a study of CXCR3-negative and CXCR3-positive naive CD8 T cells. The TRB cDNA libraries were prepared by 5' RACE with UMI labels. TCRdb re-analyzed the 5' RACE reads; it lists each CDR3 protein once, without DNA. The table lists approximately 40,000 distinct CDR3 sequences. Sequences were obtained from memory CD8+ T cells from blood. All receptors come from a human donor in good health. Some clones in this sample may be carry-over from other donors' samples.

The rearrangement uses TRBV9 and TRBJ2-3; the TRBD1 assignment by TCRdb is unverifiable without DNA. Germline V gives CDR1 SGDLS, CDR2 YYNGEE. This CDR3 has 15 amino acids. The CDR3 spells CASSPRELPPDTQYF.

This rearrangement joins TRBV6-5 to TRBJ2-3; the D call from TCRdb, TRBD1, cannot be confirmed without DNA. The V gene's germline CDR1 is MNHEY and CDR2 SVGAGI. The CDR3 has 15 amino acids. CDR3 amino acids: CASSRDSFLTDTQYF.

In terms of frequency, this clonotype is medium-sized. This chain links TRBV4-3 with TRBJ2-7; TCRdb lists TRBD1, though no DNA is available to test this call. CDR1 and CDR2 (germline): LGHNA, YSLEER. CDR3 size: 15 residues. The CDR3 spells CASSQEEGASYEQYF.

The V gene is TRBV7-3, the J gene TRBJ2-3; TCRdb proposes TRBD2, but this gene call is untestable without DNA. The germline V gene has CDR1 SGHTA and CDR2 FQGTGA. This CDR3 contains 16 residues. The CDR3 loop is CASSLSGPQAGDTQYF.

The rearrangement uses TRBV7-9 and TRBJ2-5; TCRdb's D call, TRBD2, is unchecked because there is no DNA. This CDR3 contains 16 residues. CDR1 SEHNR and CDR2 FQNEAQ come from the germline V gene (reference sequence). The CDR3 loop is CASSSGLASTQETQYF.

The rearrangement uses TRBV28 and TRBJ2-1; TCRdb designates TRBD2, a call that cannot be tested without DNA. The CDR3 has 13 amino acids. CDR1 and CDR2 from the germline V gene are MDHEN and SYDVKM. The CDR3 spells CASGSGGYNEQFF.

The rearrangement joins TRBV28 to TRBJ2-4; TCRdb selects TRBD1, and the lack of DNA leaves this call unchecked. Germline lookup yields CDR1 MDHEN and CDR2 SYDVKM. CDR3 length: 14 residues. The CDR3 loop reads CASSSRTGKNIQYF.

V is TRBV14 and J is TRBJ2-1; the D call from TCRdb, TRBD2, cannot be confirmed without DNA. The germline CDR1 and CDR2 sequences are SGHDN and FVKESK. This CDR3 region has 17 residues. The CDR3 loop is CASSQGVGSGSYNEQFF.

The V call is TRBV6-2 or TRBV6-3, the J call TRBJ2-3; TCRdb picks TRBD1, but there is no DNA to check that call. This CDR3 has 15 residues. The germline gives CDR1 MNHEY, CDR2 SVGEGT. The CDR3 loop is CASSYGDRGADTQYF.

The genes are TRBV4-1 and TRBJ2-1. This CDR3 is built from 13 residues. CDR1 is MGHRA and CDR2 is YSYEKL in the germline V gene. The CDR3 loop reads CASSQEVGDTQFF.

This sequence joins TRBV28 and TRBJ1-2; with no DNA, the TCRdb D assignment of TRBD1 cannot be verified. The CDR3 covers 16 residues. Germline V gene sequence: CDR1 MDHEN, CDR2 SYDVKM. The CDR3 region is CASTFEGGGGNYGYTF.

The J gene is TRBJ2-7, the V gene TRBV20-1; TCRdb's D gene call, TRBD1, goes unchecked for lack of DNA. Germline V gives CDR1 DFQATT, CDR2 SNEGSKA (reference sequence). The length of the CDR3 is 15 residues. This CDR3 is CSARPWGQGADEQYF.

The chain has TRBV4-3 and TRBJ1-2; TCRdb returns TRBD1, unconfirmable since there is no DNA. The CDR3 spans 16 residues. The germline V gene encodes CDR1 LGHNA and CDR2 YSLEER. CDR3 sequence reads: CASSQSTTGSLYGYTF.

The gene calls are TRBV7-9 and TRBJ2-6. The CDR3 length is 13 residues. CDR1 is SEHNR, CDR2 FQNEAQ, per germline (reference sequence). The chain's CDR3 is CASSLGGANVLTF.

J is TRBJ1-2 and V is TRBV7-9; the TRBD1 assignment by TCRdb is unverifiable without DNA. CDR1 is SEHNR, CDR2 FQNEAQ, per germline (reference sequence). The CDR3 consists of 14 residues. The CDR3 is CASSLADRGHGYTF.

The J gene is TRBJ1-2, the V gene TRBV6-5; the D gene TCRdb calls, TRBD1, cannot be checked with no DNA. CDR1 is MNHEY and CDR2 is SVGAGI in the germline V gene. The CDR3 is 11 amino acids. CDR3 protein: CASSTTGVKTF.

The CDR3 region is CSASPWLDRGWTEAFF. The chain couples TRBV20-1 to TRBJ1-1; TCRdb's D call, TRBD1, is unchecked because there is no DNA. The CDR3 loop spans 16 amino acids. Germline V gene lookup returns CDR1 DFQATT and CDR2 SNEGSKA (reference sequence).

This rearrangement joins TRBV29-1 to TRBJ2-5. Germline CDR1 and CDR2: SQVTM and ANQGSEA. The CDR3 is 12 amino acids. The chain's CDR3 is CSVEGLEETQYF.

The CDR3 reads CASGLFPGTYNEQFF. This chain uses TRBV12-5 with TRBJ2-1; TCRdb gives TRBD1 as the D gene, but with no DNA this cannot be confirmed. Germline V gene lookup returns CDR1 LGHNT and CDR2 FRNRAP. The CDR3 totals 15 residues.

V and J are TRBV24-1 and TRBJ2-5. CDR3 length: 15 amino acids. Per germline, CDR1 KGHDR and CDR2 SFDVKD. CDR3: CATSDLQGDQETQYF.

The chain has TRBV5-5 and TRBJ2-7; TCRdb's assignment of TRBD2 cannot be checked, as there is no DNA. The CDR3 has 16 residues. Germline V gene data show CDR1 as SGHKS and CDR2 as YYEKEE (reference sequence). This chain's CDR3 is CASSYHSGIIQNEQYF.

The CDR3 is CASRKSWNQPQHF. This rearrangement joins TRBV6-5 to TRBJ1-5. Germline assignment: CDR1 MNHEY and CDR2 SVGAGI. The CDR3 is 13 amino acids.

The rearrangement links TRBV13 to TRBJ2-5; TCRdb outputs TRBD1, but without DNA this stays unchecked. CDR1 is PRHDT, CDR2 FYEKMQ, per germline (reference sequence). This CDR3 has 14 amino acids. CDR3 amino acids: CASSAGHLARTQYF.

This sequence joins TRBV6-1 and TRBJ2-2; absent DNA, TCRdb's TRBD1 call cannot be checked. The germline CDR1 and CDR2 sequences are MNHNS and SASEGT. The CDR3 spans 13 residues. This chain's CDR3 is CAEDRENTGELFF.

J is TRBJ2-3 and V is TRBV4-1. Germline-derived CDR1 and CDR2 are MGHRA and YSYEKL. CDR3 length equals 15 residues. CDR3 amino acids: CASSQGFPRGDTQYF.